Listed below are T cell receptor beta chains from one sample, sequenced in a study of CD8 T cells in Susac syndrome. TCRdb re-analysed the immunoSEQ multiplex PCR reads in MiXCR, keeping a single row per CDR3 protein. The sample shows 75,000 or so distinct CDR3 sequences, about 93% of them seen only once. Sequences were obtained from CD8+ T cells from PBMCs. Receptors originate from a human donor with Susac syndrome. CDR3s include the opening cysteine and the closing phenylalanine or tryptophan. The D gene is left open where the match is weak. Not every row has a clone size; where given, it reads once, few, many or a size class.

J,size,V,D,CDR3,DNA
TRBJ2-3,-,TRBV15,-,CATSRDSLRGTDTQYF,TGTGCCACCAGCAGAGATAGTTTGCGAGGCACAGATACGCAGTATTTT
TRBJ1-2,-,TRBV7-2,TRBD1,CASSLNTQGLVHYGYTF,TGTGCCAGCAGCTTAAACACACAGGGGTTGGTTCACTATGGCTACACCTTC
TRBJ1-6,-,TRBV4-2,-,CANSTAPRSSYNSPLHF,TGTGCCAACTCGACGGCGCCCCGGAGCTCCTATAATTCACCCCTCCACTTT
TRBJ2-2,-,TRBV4-1,-,CASTLSGAGELFF,TGCGCCAGCACCCTTAGTGGTGCCGGGGAGCTGTTTTTT
TRBJ1-6,-,TRBV19,TRBD1,CASSPDRGVSPLHF,TGTGCCAGTAGTCCCGACAGGGGAGTCTCACCCCTCCACTTT
TRBJ2-1,-,TRBV7-8,-,CASSLSMAGGILDEQFF,TGTGCCAGCAGCTTAAGTATGGCAGGGGGGATCCTCGATGAGCAGTTCTTC
TRBJ2-1,once,TRBV10-3,-,CAIKDNEQFF,TGTGCCATCAAGGACAATGAGCAGTTCTTC
TRBJ1-1,-,TRBV27,-,CASSFGSLTEAFF,TGTGCCAGCAGTTTCGGCAGCCTCACTGAAGCTTTCTTT
TRBJ2-2,-,TRBV5-1,-,CASSERTDNTGELFF,TGCGCCAGCAGCGAACGGACAGACAACACCGGGGAGCTGTTTTTT
TRBJ2-5,-,TRBV7-9,-,CASTTPSSGFSLQETQYF,TGTGCCAGCACCACGCCGTCGTCTGGGTTCTCCCTCCAAGAGACCCAGTACTTC
TRBJ2-3,-,TRBV9,-,CASSVEQDTQYF,TGTGCCAGCAGCGTAGAGCAAGATACGCAGTATTTT
TRBJ2-7,-,TRBV19,-,CASSFAGTPYYEQYF,TGTGCCAGTAGTTTTGCCGGGACACCTTACTACGAGCAGTACTTC
TRBJ2-1,-,TRBV29-1,TRBD1,CSVEGDLTGAYNEQFF,TGCAGCGTTGAAGGTGATCTGACAGGGGCCTACAATGAGCAGTTCTTC
TRBJ2-2,-,TRBV29-1,-,CSVEDVRVYTGELFF,TGCAGCGTTGAAGATGTCAGGGTCTATACCGGGGAGCTGTTTTTT
TRBJ1-4,-,TRBV19,TRBD1,CASSNRDSSNEKLFF,TGTGCCAGTAGTAACCGGGACAGCTCTAATGAAAAACTGTTTTTT
TRBJ2-5,-,TRBV30,-,CAYLGRLNGAETQYF,TGTGCCTACCTGGGACGCCTCAATGGGGCAGAGACCCAGTACTTC
TRBJ2-7,-,TRBV27,TRBD2,CASSLAGGREQYF,TGTGCCAGCAGTTTGGCGGGAGGCCGGGAGCAGTACTTC
TRBJ2-7,-,TRBV15,-,CATSSRRSVAEQYF,TGTGCCACCAGCAGTCGTAGATCCGTCGCAGAGCAGTACTTC
TRBJ2-7,-,TRBV29-1,TRBD1,CSVEQGEVNEQYF,TGCAGCGTCGAACAGGGGGAGGTGAACGAGCAGTACTTC
TRBJ2-6,-,TRBV5-4,TRBD2,CASSSPSVAGAGANVLTF,TGTGCCAGCAGCTCTCCGTCCGTAGCGGGAGCCGGGGCCAACGTCCTGACTTTC
TRBJ2-1,-,TRBV27,-,CASRELGNEQFF,TGTGCCAGCAGGGAACTAGGGAATGAGCAGTTCTTC
TRBJ2-7,few,TRBV29-1,-,CSIGADSSYEQYF,TGCAGCATCGGGGCGGACAGCTCCTACGAGCAGTACTTC
TRBJ2-3,few,TRBV29-1,TRBD2,CSALAGVTDTQYF,TGCAGCGCCTTAGCGGGGGTGACAGATACGCAGTATTTT
TRBJ2-7,-,TRBV28,-,CASSFPPGETYEQYF,TGTGCCAGCAGTTTCCCGCCAGGTGAGACCTACGAGCAGTACTTC
TRBJ2-1,once,TRBV30,-,CAGTSGHEQFF,TGTGCCGGGACCAGCGGCCATGAGCAGTTCTTC
TRBJ2-1,-,TRBV19,-,CASSDDSINEQFF,TGTGCCAGTTCGGACGACAGTATCAATGAGCAGTTCTTC
TRBJ2-7,-,TRBV4-2,TRBD1,CASSRTGGNEQYF,TGTGCCAGCAGCAGGACAGGGGGCAACGAGCAGTACTTC
TRBJ2-7,once,TRBV16,-,CASSPEQGSPYEQYF,TGTGCCAGCAGCCCGGAGCAGGGGTCGCCCTACGAGCAGTACTTC
TRBJ1-1,-,TRBV4-3,-,CASSQVQGLNTEAFF,TGCGCCAGCAGCCAAGTACAGGGACTGAACACTGAAGCTTTCTTT
TRBJ2-1,-,TRBV12-3/TRBV12-4,-,CASSPGAGRNEQFF,TGTGCCAGCAGTCCCGGGGCAGGACGCAATGAGCAGTTCTTC
TRBJ1-1,-,TRBV12-3/TRBV12-4,-,CASLDGGLNTEAFF,TGTGCCAGCCTGGACGGGGGCCTGAACACTGAAGCTTTCTTT
TRBJ2-4,-,TRBV20-1,-,CSASTGLRYIQYF,TGCAGTGCTTCTACAGGGTTGAGGTACATTCAGTACTTC
TRBJ1-5,-,TRBV4-3,TRBD1,CASSQRTGGDQPQHF,TGCGCCAGCAGCCAAAGGACAGGGGGGGATCAGCCCCAGCATTTT
TRBJ2-1,once,TRBV6-5,-,CASSSTSYNEQFF,TGTGCCAGCAGTTCGACTAGTTACAATGAGCAGTTCTTC
TRBJ2-7,-,TRBV5-4,-,CASSLGRDFVQQYF,TGTGCCAGCAGCTTGGGCAGGGACTTTGTCCAGCAGTACTTC
TRBJ2-5,-,TRBV12-5,-,CASGLTQETQYF,TGTGCTAGTGGTTTAACCCAAGAGACCCAGTACTTC
TRBJ1-5,-,TRBV25-1,-,CASSDSDLLNQPQHF,TGTGCCAGCAGTGATTCCGACTTGCTTAATCAGCCCCAGCATTTT
TRBJ1-1,-,TRBV4-3,-,CASSQVVPLRRVDEAFF,TGCGCCAGCAGCCAAGTCGTTCCCCTCCGCCGAGTGGATGAAGCTTTCTTT
TRBJ2-1,-,TRBV9,TRBD1,CASSPPVEEDRGSYNEQFF,TGTGCCAGCAGCCCCCCCGTAGAGGAGGACAGGGGATCCTACAATGAGCAGTTCTTC
TRBJ1-5,-,TRBV6-5,-,CASSSADLNQPQHF,TGTGCCAGCAGTTCGGCGGATCTCAATCAGCCCCAGCATTTT
TRBJ2-5,few,TRBV29-1,-,CSVDLRQVPGETQYF,TGCAGCGTTGATCTCCGACAGGTACCGGGAGAGACCCAGTACTTC
TRBJ1-2,-,TRBV25-1,-,CASSSRTDLHLTF,TGTGCCAGCAGTTCCCGAACGGATCTGCACCTCACCTTC
TRBJ2-7,-,TRBV6-1,TRBD2,CASSPTLTSGAYEQYF,TGTGCCAGCAGTCCCACCCTGACTAGCGGAGCTTACGAGCAGTACTTC
TRBJ2-1,-,TRBV7-7,-,CASSSGSSWGNEQFF,TGTGCCAGCAGCTCCGGATCTAGCTGGGGAAATGAGCAGTTCTTC
TRBJ1-2,-,TRBV7-2,-,CASSLASEGQSISYTF,TGTGCCAGCAGCTTAGCCTCAGAGGGCCAGAGCATCAGCTACACCTTC
TRBJ1-1,-,TRBV15,-,CATSIANTEAFF,TGTGCCACCAGCATAGCGAACACTGAAGCTTTCTTT
TRBJ2-7,-,TRBV15,TRBD2,CATSAGTSEYEQYF,TGTGCCACCAGCGCCGGGACTAGCGAATACGAGCAGTACTTC
TRBJ2-3,-,TRBV20-1,-,CSARERIQYRITDTQYF,TGCAGTGCTAGAGAGAGGATCCAGTACAGGATCACAGATACGCAGTATTTT
TRBJ1-3,-,TRBV19,TRBD1,CASSIRGPGNTIYF,TGTGCCAGTAGTATAAGGGGGCCTGGAAACACCATATATTTT
TRBJ1-2,-,TRBV12-3/TRBV12-4,TRBD1,CASMGTGYGYTF,TGTGCCAGCATGGGGACAGGGTATGGCTACACCTTC
TRBJ2-5,-,TRBV9,-,CASSGDLQETQYF,TGTGCCAGCAGCGGGGATCTACAAGAGACCCAGTACTTC
TRBJ2-7,-,TRBV7-9,TRBD2,CASSPPGLAGDEQYF,TGTGCCAGCAGCCCCCCGGGACTAGCGGGAGACGAGCAGTACTTC
TRBJ1-2,-,TRBV29-1,-,CSVTRTDPYGYTF,TGCAGCGTAACCCGGACAGATCCCTATGGCTACACCTTC
TRBJ1-5,-,TRBV19,-,CASSIRDSNQPQHF,TGTGCCAGTAGTATTCGGGATAGCAATCAGCCCCAGCATTTT
TRBJ2-5,-,TRBV28,-,CASSDISDDRSQETQYF,TGTGCCAGCAGTGACATTAGCGATGACAGGTCGCAAGAGACCCAGTACTTC
TRBJ2-1,-,TRBV19,-,CASSITTNNEQFF,TGTGCCAGTAGTATCACAACAAACAATGAGCAGTTCTTC